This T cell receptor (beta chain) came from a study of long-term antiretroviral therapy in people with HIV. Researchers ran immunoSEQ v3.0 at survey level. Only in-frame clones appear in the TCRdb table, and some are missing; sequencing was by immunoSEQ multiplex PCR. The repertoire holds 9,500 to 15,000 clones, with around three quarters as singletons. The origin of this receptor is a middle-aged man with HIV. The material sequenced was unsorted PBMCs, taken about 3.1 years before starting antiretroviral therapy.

CDR3 sequence (DNA): TGTGCCAGTAGACCGGACAGGACCACCGGGGAGCTGTTTTTT. The encoded protein is CASRPDRTTGELFF. This chain connects TRBV19 to TRBJ2-2; 7 bases align to TRBD1. Looked up from germline, CDR1 is LNHDA and CDR2 is SQIVND (reference sequence). Unmatched junction bases numbered 5, after V lost 6 bases and J lost 4 bases. The CDR3 length is 14 residues.